The 32 T cell receptor beta chains below all came from one sample that was sequenced in a study of blood T cell repertoires in COVID-19. Data came from immunoSEQ multiplex PCR; TCRdb stores just in-frame clones and leaves some out. This sample carries about 190,000 clones, more than 70% of them seen once, and the ten largest clones take 2.5% to 3.5%. Sequencing was carried out using peripheral blood. Receptors were obtained from an elderly woman with active or convalescent COVID-19.

This rearrangement joins TRBV23-1 to TRBJ1-2; 8 bases map to TRBD1. TRBV23-1 is an ORF for which the function is uncertain. The CDR3 is made up of 16 amino acids. V shed 3 bases, J shed 4 bases, and the junction held 10 bases outside the gene matches. CDR3 nucleotides: TGCGCCAGCAGTCACCAACAGGGGGGCTGCCTCTATGGCTACACCTTC. It specifies CASSHQQGGCLYGYTF.

The chain links TRBV2 to TRBJ1-5, with D uncertain. Per the germline V gene, CDR1 is SNHLY and CDR2 is FYNNEI. The CDR3 sequence is 13 residues long. V was shortened by 6 bases and J by 5 bases, with 11 bases between the two germline ends. In nucleotides, the CDR3 is TGTGCCAGCAGCGCTCAGAGGGATCAGCCCCAGCATTTT. It yields the protein CASSAQRDQPQHF. Combining the CDR3 with reference TRBV2 and TRBJ1-5 gives the whole variable domain EPEVTQTPSHQVTQMGQEVILRCVPISNHLYFYWYRQILGQKVEFLVSFYNNEISEKSEIFDDQFSVERPDGSNFTLKIRSTKLEDSAMYFCASSAQRDQPQHFGDGTRLSIL.

In its sample, this clone was seen once. The chain is built from TRBV11-2 and TRBJ2-7; D gene ambiguous. V lost 5 bases to trimming and J lost 5 bases, with 22 bases between them. The CDR3 totals 16 residues. CDR1 and CDR2 (germline): SGHAT, FQNNGV. CDR3 in amino acids: CASSRTYTGFSHEQYF. DNA for the CDR3: TGTGCCAGCAGCCGCACGTATACGGGTTTTTCTCACGAGCAGTACTTC.

The V call is TRBV28, the J call TRBJ1-1, with D perhaps matching TRBD1 (5 bases). The CDR3 totals 12 residues. V gave up 3 bases and J gave up 7 bases, with 9 bases separating them. Germline CDR1 reads MDHEN; CDR2 reads SYDVKM. The CDR3 here is CASSLNQGEAFF. The CDR3 DNA follows: TGTGCCAGCAGTTTGAACCAGGGTGAAGCTTTCTTT.

The chain recombines TRBV28 with TRBJ2-1; 10 positions match TRBD2. Germline lookup yields CDR1 MDHEN and CDR2 SYDVKM. Losses at the gene ends were 4 bases for V and 3 bases for J; bases not matched to a gene: 3. This CDR3 has 15 amino acids. In DNA, the CDR3 is TGTGCCAGCAGTTCTGAGCGGGGGGGCTACAATGAGCAGTTCTTC. Its translation is CASSSERGGYNEQFF. The whole variable domain, remainder taken from reference TRBV28 and TRBJ2-1, is DVKVTQSSRYLVKRTGEKVFLECVQDMDHENMFWYRQDPGLGLRLIYFSYDVKMKEKGDIPEGYSVSREKKERFSLILESASTNQTSMYLCASSSERGGYNEQFFGPGTRLTVL.

This clone appeared once. The chain links TRBV9 to TRBJ2-5, with D perhaps TRBD1 (6 bases). From germline, CDR1 is SGDLS and CDR2 YYNGEE. V was shortened by 4 bases and J by 5 bases, with 21 bases between the two germline ends. CDR3 length equals 16 residues. CDR3 nucleotide sequence: TGTGCCAGCAGCCCTAGTGGTGGGGGCAATGGGGAGACCCAGTACTTC. Translating it yields CASSPSGGGNGETQYF.

The chain is built from TRBV7-2 and TRBJ1-2; 8 nucleotides align to TRBD1. J gave up 8 bases and V 2 bases, and 1 base lay outside the gene matches. The CDR3 is 12 amino acids. Germline values: CDR1 SGHTA, CDR2 FQGNSA. The chain's CDR3 is CASSLQGAGYTF. The CDR3 nucleotides read TGTGCCAGCAGCTTACAGGGGGCAGGCTACACCTTC. Full variable domain (rest looked up from reference TRBV7-2 and TRBJ1-2): GAGVSQSPSNKVTEKGKDVELRCDPISGHTALYWYRQSLGQGLEFLIYFQGNSAPDKSGLPSDRFSAERTGGSVSTLTIQRTQQEDSAVYLCASSLQGAGYTFGSGTRLTVV.

The chain joins TRBV4-3 to TRBJ1-1, with D unclear. CDR3 length: 14 amino acids. Trimming removed 1 base at V and 2 bases at J, with 8 bases between. Germline-derived CDR1 and CDR2 are LGHNA and YSLEER. The CDR3 DNA follows: TGCGCCAGCAGCCAAGGAGGAGATAACACTGAAGCTTTCTTT. Its translation is CASSQGGDNTEAFF.

This sequence joins TRBV12-3 or TRBV12-4 and TRBJ2-2, with D possibly matching TRBD2 (6 bases). V shed 11 bases and J shed 5 bases, with 15 bases lying between them. The CDR3 has 13 amino acids. The CDR3 protein is CAGWEDGTGELFF. CDR3 coding DNA: TGTGCCGGGTGGGAGGACGGGACCGGGGAGCTGTTTTTT.

V is TRBV6-5 and J is TRBJ1-2, with 9 bases matching TRBD1. The J segment lost 4 bases and the V segment lost 5 bases, leaving 5 bases of the junction unmatched. The CDR3 extends over 14 amino acids. The germline V gene encodes CDR1 MNHEY and CDR2 SVGAGI. The CDR3 nucleotides are TGTGCCAGCAGTAACCCGGGACAGGGCTATGGCTACACCTTC. Amino acids: CASSNPGQGYGYTF.

The chain couples TRBV2 to TRBJ2-7; TRBD2 is a possible D gene (6 bases). V lost 6 bases, J lost 2 bases, and 14 bases lay in between. CDR3 length: 14 amino acids. Germline assignment: CDR1 SNHLY and CDR2 FYNNEI. CDR3: CASRRTRTTYEQYF. CDR3 nucleotide sequence: TGTGCCAGCAGGAGAACAAGGACTACCTACGAGCAGTACTTC. Supplemented by reference TRBV2 and TRBJ2-7, the full variable domain reads EPEVTQTPSHQVTQMGQEVILRCVPISNHLYFYWYRQILGQKVEFLVSFYNNEISEKSEIFDDQFSVERPDGSNFTLKIRSTKLEDSAMYFCASRRTRTTYEQYFGPGTRLTVT.

In this sample, this clone turned up a few times. The J gene is TRBJ2-7, the V gene TRBV27; TRBD1 aligns across 12 bases. The CDR3 extends over 18 amino acids. V shed 5 bases and J 0 bases; nucleotides not matched to a gene: 11. Germline values: CDR1 MNHEY, CDR2 SMNVEV (reference sequence). The CDR3 DNA sequence: TGTGCCAGCAGTCTGGAAGGGACAGGGGGCGCAAGCTCCTACGAGCAGTACTTC. Its translation is CASSLEGTGGASSYEQYF.

This chain connects TRBV19 to TRBJ2-5; 9 nucleotides agree with TRBD2. The J segment lost 2 bases and the V segment lost 6 bases, leaving 7 bases of the junction unmatched. This CDR3 spans 15 amino acids. Germline V gene sequence: CDR1 LNHDA, CDR2 SQIVND (reference sequence). CDR3 amino acids: CASRDSGGLQETQYF. The CDR3 region has the DNA TGTGCCAGTAGGGATAGCGGGGGCCTTCAAGAGACCCAGTACTTC.

V is TRBV4-1 and J is TRBJ2-7; D is unresolved. V lost 2 bases and J lost 7, with 15 bases in between. The CDR3 covers 14 residues. Germline-derived CDR1 and CDR2 are MGHRA and YSYEKL. DNA of the CDR3: TGCGCCAGCAGCCAATTGGGTGGGCTCAGAGAGCAGTACTTC. This codes for CASSQLGGLREQYF.

The table lists this clone with a count of one. The genes are TRBV5-1 and TRBJ2-3; D unresolved. Germline lookup yields CDR1 SGHRS and CDR2 YFSETQ. Trimming pared 1 base from V and 6 bases from J, leaving 12 bases between. This CDR3 is 14 amino acids long. The CDR3 sequence is CASSLFSPGDTQYF. CDR3 coding DNA: TGCGCCAGCAGCTTGTTCAGCCCCGGGGATACGCAGTATTTT.

This chain connects TRBV5-1 to TRBJ1-6; TRBD1 matches at 10 bases. Germline CDR1 is SGHRS and CDR2 is YFSETQ. CDR3 length: 14 residues. The V segment lost 7 bases and the J segment 10 bases; nucleotides outside the gene matches: 8. The CDR3 protein is CASATGTGVSPLHF. CDR3 DNA: TGCGCCAGCGCGACCGGGACAGGGGTCTCACCCCTCCACTTT.

This clone was seen only a few times. J is TRBJ2-3 and V is TRBV7-2; 8 bases are shared with TRBD1. CDR1 is SGHTA, CDR2 FQGNSA, per germline. The CDR3 is made up of 14 amino acids. V was pared by 4 bases and J by 6 bases, with 6 bases of the junction left unmatched. The CDR3 sequence is CASSSRTGLDTQYF. CDR3 sequence (DNA): TGTGCCAGCAGCTCAAGGACAGGGCTGGATACGCAGTATTTT.

There are a few counts of this clone. This rearrangement joins TRBV28 to TRBJ1-1; D gene unclear. The CDR3 consists of 14 residues. Germline CDR1 and CDR2: MDHEN and SYDVKM. V was trimmed by 10 bases and J by 0 bases, leaving 15 bases between them. In DNA form, the CDR3 reads TGTGCCACCAACAGACAATGGATGAACACTGAAGCTTTCTTT. Protein sequence: CATNRQWMNTEAFF.

This clone was seen once. The chain joins TRBV27 to TRBJ1-1, with a weak D call TRBD1 (5 bases). The CDR3 loop spans 12 amino acids. From germline, CDR1 is MNHEY and CDR2 SMNVEV (reference sequence). Deletions cut 5 bases from V and 6 bases from J, with 10 bases between. The CDR3 sequence is CASSPGGSEAFF. The CDR3, as DNA: TGTGCCAGCAGTCCTGGGGGGTCTGAAGCTTTCTTT.

The V gene is TRBV7-2, the J gene TRBJ2-1, with 9 positions matching TRBD2. V shed 2 bases, J shed 5 bases, and the junction held 4 bases outside the gene matches. The germline CDR1 and CDR2 sequences are SGHTA and FQGNSA. This CDR3 is 15 amino acids long. The DNA of the CDR3 is TGTGCCAGCAGCTTAATCGAGCGGGGGGACAATGAGCAGTTCTTC. It translates to CASSLIERGDNEQFF.

V usage is TRBV24-1 and J usage is TRBJ1-3; D is undetermined. The CDR3 loop spans 14 amino acids. Germline V gene sequence: CDR1 KGHDR, CDR2 SFDVKD. The V end was cut by 5 bases, the J end by 1 base, with 8 bases between. The CDR3 protein is CATSGSGSGNTIYF. CDR3 bases: TGTGCCACCAGTGGGAGTGGATCTGGAAACACCATATATTTT.

V gene TRBV2 combines with J gene TRBJ1-1; no firm D call. V lost 4 bases to trimming and J lost 0 bases, with 9 bases between them. Per germline, CDR1 SNHLY and CDR2 FYNNEI. The CDR3 contains 14 residues. CDR3 amino acids: CASSVWRLNTEAFF. Here the CDR3 DNA reads TGTGCCAGCAGTGTTTGGAGATTGAACACTGAAGCTTTCTTT.

This chain joins TRBV4-2 and TRBJ1-4, with a tentative D call TRBD1 (5 bases). The germline V and J ends were trimmed by 0 bases and 3 bases, with 14 bases remaining between them. The CDR3 sequence is 17 residues long. Looked up from germline, CDR1 is LGHNA and CDR2 is YNFKEQ. The CDR3 here is CASSQDLRQGPNEKLFF. CDR3 nucleotides: TGTGCCAGCAGCCAAGACCTCCGGCAGGGCCCTAATGAAAAACTGTTTTTT.

This clone appeared a single time. The sample has other DNA sequences that encode this CDR3 too. This chain connects TRBV7-2 to TRBJ1-1; D gene unclear. Germline V gene lookup returns CDR1 SGHTA and CDR2 FQGNSA. Trimming removed 5 bases at V and 1 base at J, with 11 bases between. This CDR3 region has 14 residues. The CDR3 sequence: CASSRLTANTEAFF. The CDR3 DNA follows: TGTGCCAGCAGCCGTCTTACAGCGAACACTGAAGCTTTCTTT.

As regards this clone: Other DNA sequences of this sample code for an identical CDR3. The chain couples TRBV6-2 or TRBV6-3 to TRBJ1-2, with 8 bases aligning to TRBD1. CDR1 is MNHEY, CDR2 SVGEGT, per germline. There are 14 residues in the CDR3. After removal of 0 bases from V and 8 bases from J, the junction contained 5 bases not matched to a gene. CDR3 bases: TGTGCCAGCAGTTACTCGTTGACAGGGGAAGGCTACACCTTC. Its translation: CASSYSLTGEGYTF.

The V and J genes are TRBV19 and TRBJ1-1; D is unclear. This CDR3 comprises 13 residues. V shed 6 bases and J shed 5 bases, with 13 bases lying between them. The germline CDR1 and CDR2 sequences are LNHDA and SQIVND (reference sequence). The DNA of the CDR3 is TGTGCCAGTAGGACCGGCGGGGTAACTGAAGCTTTCTTT. Residues: CASRTGGVTEAFF. The variable domain in full, completed from reference TRBV19 and TRBJ1-1, reads DGGITQSPKYLFRKEGQNVTLSCEQNLNHDAMYWYRQDPGQGLRLIYYSQIVNDFQKGDIAEGYSVSREKKESFPLTVTSAQKNPTAFYLCASRTGGVTEAFFGQGTRLTVV.

The CDR3, as DNA: TGTGCCAGCAGCCGTGAAGGGGGGGATGAAAAACTGTTTTTT. It codes for CASSREGGDEKLFF. The chain links TRBV5-4 to TRBJ1-4; possible D gene TRBD1, 6 bases. V was shortened by 4 bases and J by 6 bases, with 13 bases between the two germline ends. The V gene's germline CDR1 is SGHNT and CDR2 YYREEE (reference sequence). The CDR3 spans 14 residues.

The rearrangement uses TRBV11-2 and TRBJ1-1, with D perhaps TRBD1 (6 bases). The CDR3 is 13 amino acids. Trimming took 4 bases from V and 5 from J, leaving 11 bases between them. Germline V lookup: CDR1 SGHAT, CDR2 FQNNGV. The CDR3 nucleotides are TGTGCCAGCAGCTACGTCAGGGGAACTGAAGCTTTCTTT. Its translation is CASSYVRGTEAFF.

This clone has a handful of counts. The chain has TRBV18 and TRBJ2-2; possible D gene TRBD1, 6 bases. Germline lookup yields CDR1 KGHSH and CDR2 LQKENI. This CDR3 is built from 17 residues. Trimming cost V 3 bases and J 1 base, with 15 bases left between them. The CDR3 spells CASSPVSRTVNTGELFF. CDR3 sequence (DNA): TGTGCCAGCTCACCGGTCAGTCGGACAGTGAACACCGGGGAGCTGTTTTTT.

This chain uses TRBV18 with TRBJ1-5; D is undetermined. V was trimmed by 1 base and J by 0 bases, leaving 10 bases between them. The CDR3 consists of 16 residues. Looked up from germline, CDR1 is KGHSH and CDR2 is LQKENI. CDR3 in amino acids: CASSPQAGDSNQPQHF. CDR3 in DNA: TGTGCCAGCTCACCACAGGCCGGGGATAGCAATCAGCCCCAGCATTTT.

The chain employs TRBV5-5 and TRBJ2-6; 7 nucleotides match TRBD1. The CDR3 totals 15 residues. Germline V gene lookup returns CDR1 SGHKS and CDR2 YYEKEE (reference sequence). With V trimmed by 9 bases and J by 4 bases, 10 bases remained unmatched. The CDR3 here is CATAPGGSGANVLTF. CDR3 nucleotide sequence: TGTGCCACCGCTCCAGGGGGTTCCGGGGCCAACGTCCTGACTTTC.

This clone showed up just once. The rearrangement uses TRBV6-5 and TRBJ1-5; the D gene is possibly TRBD1 (5 bases). Germline assignment: CDR1 MNHEY and CDR2 SVGAGI. The CDR3 consists of 16 residues. The ends were cut back, 4 bases at V and 0 bases at J, with 13 bases in the middle. This CDR3 reads CASSSLSTDSNQPQHF. In DNA form, the CDR3 reads TGTGCCAGCAGTTCCTTATCGACAGATAGCAATCAGCCCCAGCATTTT.